The 20 T cell receptor beta chains below come from one sample, sequenced in a study of blood T cell repertoires in COVID-19 (dated by TCRdb to 2020 to 2022). Libraries were prepared through the immunoSEQ multiplex PCR assay. Entries here come from immuneACCESS through TCRdb and include only in-frame sequences with V and J called. Some clones fail to appear in such tables; in the studies checked, an unresolved V gene covers under half of the shortfall, and the cause of the remainder is unknown. This sample is represented by fewer than 150,000 clones; approximately 85% of them were singletons. Around 4% of the sample lies in the top ten. Sequenced: peripheral blood. Every receptor here comes from a human donor in a cohort sampled during active COVID-19.

V gene TRBV29-1 combines with J gene TRBJ2-3; possible D gene TRBD1, 5 bases. The CDR3 runs 15 residues. Germline V lookup: CDR1 SQVTM, CDR2 ANQGSEA. Trimming cost V 5 bases and J 0 bases, with 15 bases left between them. The CDR3 here is CSVNGASGSTDTQYF. Written as DNA, the CDR3 is TGCAGCGTTAATGGGGCTTCCGGGAGCACAGATACGCAGTATTTT.

This clone was counted between two and nine times. The chain is built from TRBV11-2 and TRBJ2-7; 8 positions agree with TRBD1. Germline CDR1 SGHAT, CDR2 FQNNGV. After removal of 6 bases from V and 0 bases from J, the junction contained 7 bases not matched to a gene. The CDR3 is made up of 15 amino acids. This chain's CDR3 is CASSLGQGASYEQYF. CDR3 in DNA: TGTGCCAGCAGTCTTGGCCAGGGGGCCTCCTACGAGCAGTACTTC.

The chain employs TRBV6-1 and TRBJ1-6, with TRBD1 as a possible D gene (5 bases). CDR3 length equals 14 residues. Trimming stripped 2 bases from V and 9 bases from J, with 11 bases between. From germline, CDR1 is MNHNS and CDR2 SASEGT. The CDR3: CASSERIGASPLHF. For the CDR3, the DNA is TGTGCCAGCAGTGAAAGAATAGGGGCTTCACCCCTCCACTTT.

J is TRBJ2-5 and V is TRBV5-1; tentatively, D is TRBD2 (5 bases). The CDR3 is 14 amino acids. With 0 bases removed from V and 4 bases from J, the gap between germline ends came to 10 bases. Germline V gene lookup returns CDR1 SGHRS and CDR2 YFSETQ. This CDR3 reads CASSLESGGETQYF. The CDR3 DNA reads TGCGCCAGCAGCTTGGAGAGCGGTGGAGAGACCCAGTACTTC.

V usage is TRBV19 and J usage is TRBJ1-5; 11 bases are a match to TRBD1. Germline V gene data show CDR1 as LNHDA and CDR2 as SQIVND (reference sequence). This CDR3 has 16 amino acids. V lost 6 bases and J lost 6; bases outside the gene matches: 10. CDR3 in DNA: TGTGCCAGTAGCACCTACGGGACAGGGGGAGGTCAGCCCCAGCATTTT. Translating it yields CASSTYGTGGGQPQHF.

The chain joins TRBV7-9 to TRBJ2-7, with D perhaps matching TRBD2 (5 bases). Germline V gives CDR1 SEHNR, CDR2 FQNEAQ (reference sequence). This CDR3 has 14 amino acids. Trimming left V 0 bases short and J 3 bases short, with 9 bases between. In DNA form, the CDR3 reads TGTGCCAGCAGCTTAGCCCTGGGAGACTACGAGCAGTACGTC. Its protein product is CASSLALGDYEQYV.

The chain links TRBV12-5 to TRBJ2-2; D perhaps matches TRBD2 (6 bases). Germline CDR1 LGHNT, CDR2 FRNRAP. Trimming took 2 bases from V and 4 from J, leaving 17 bases between them. CDR3 length: 17 residues. The CDR3 reads CASGLPSSGRATGELFF. As DNA, the CDR3 is TGTGCTAGTGGTTTGCCCTCCAGCGGGCGCGCCACCGGGGAGCTGTTTTTT.

This rearrangement joins TRBV7-3 to TRBJ2-3, with TRBD2 as a possible D gene (6 bases). Germline values: CDR1 SGHTA, CDR2 FQGTGA. This CDR3 is built from 14 residues. Deletions cut 4 bases from V and 0 bases from J, with 8 bases between. CDR3 residues: CASSSGTSTDTQYF. CDR3 nucleotide sequence: TGTGCCAGCAGCTCCGGGACTAGCACAGATACGCAGTATTTT.

The CDR3 sequence: CASSSRDHQVADTQYF. For the CDR3, the DNA is TGTGCCAGCAGCTCCCGCGACCATCAGGTTGCAGATACGCAGTATTTT. The chain couples TRBV3-1 (or the pseudogene TRBV3-2) to TRBJ2-3, with D unresolved. This CDR3 has 16 residues. CDR1 is LGHDT and CDR2 is YNNKEL in the germline V gene (reference sequence). V lost 5 bases to trimming and J lost 4 bases, with 19 bases between them.

The J gene is TRBJ1-1, the V gene TRBV6-5, with 7 nucleotides matching TRBD1. Germline CDR1 MNHEY, CDR2 SVGAGI. The V gene end was trimmed by 6 bases and the J gene end by 1 base; junction bases not matched to a gene: 5. This CDR3 is built from 14 residues. CDR3 residues: CASRTGVGNTEAFF. As DNA, the CDR3 is TGTGCCAGCAGAACAGGGGTGGGGAACACTGAAGCTTTCTTT.

This clone was seen more than once but under ten times. The chain combines TRBV6-5 with TRBJ1-4; D ambiguous. This CDR3 comprises 13 residues. V dropped 5 bases and J dropped 7 bases, with 11 bases sitting between them. Germline values: CDR1 MNHEY, CDR2 SVGAGI. CDR3 coding DNA: TGTGCCAGCAGTCGTGAAGCTGGTGAAAAACTGTTTTTT. It encodes CASSREAGEKLFF.

The chain is built from TRBV6-5 and TRBJ1-2; 7 nucleotides align to TRBD1. CDR3 size: 12 residues. Unmatched junction bases numbered 4, after V lost 8 bases and J lost 4 bases. Per the germline V gene, CDR1 is MNHEY and CDR2 is SVGAGI. The CDR3 DNA reads as TGTGCCAGCTCGGGACAGCCCTATGGCTACACCTTC. Translated: CASSGQPYGYTF.

The chain has TRBV7-6 and TRBJ2-3; 9 bases are shared with TRBD2. The J segment lost 0 bases and the V segment lost 5 bases, leaving 3 bases of the junction unmatched. This CDR3 spans 15 amino acids. The germline V gene has CDR1 SGHVS and CDR2 FNYEAQ. CDR3 in amino acids: CASSSGRHSTDTQYF. CDR3 in DNA: TGTGCCAGCAGCAGCGGGAGGCACAGCACAGATACGCAGTATTTT.

J is TRBJ2-4 and V is TRBV24-1, with a tentative D call TRBD2 (7 bases). Germline CDR1 and CDR2: KGHDR and SFDVKD. Between the trimmed V and J ends, which lost 2 bases and 8 bases, there was a span of 18 bases. CDR3 length: 16 amino acids. CDR3 residues: CATSDWATGGQDIQYF. CDR3 nucleotides: TGTGCCACCAGTGATTGGGCCACCGGGGGGCAGGACATTCAGTACTTC.

Note on this clone: Other DNA sequences in this sample translate to the same CDR3. The CDR3 DNA reads TGCGCCAGCAGCTTGGTGGTAGCGGGGGGGCCCAATGAGCAGTTCTTC. It encodes CASSLVVAGGPNEQFF. The gene calls are TRBV5-1 and TRBJ2-1; TRBD2 matches 11 bases. This CDR3 is built from 16 residues. Germline assignment: CDR1 SGHRS and CDR2 YFSETQ. V lost 0 bases and J lost 6; bases outside the gene matches: 5.

This chain joins TRBV19 and TRBJ2-1; TRBD2 matches 10 bases. The V segment lost 4 bases and the J segment 3 bases; nucleotides outside the gene matches: 6. The CDR3 totals 16 residues. Germline V gene lookup returns CDR1 LNHDA and CDR2 SQIVND (reference sequence). Written as DNA, the CDR3 is TGTGCCAGTAGTACTAGCGGGAGTGGATTCTACAATGAGCAGTTCTTC. The encoded protein is CASSTSGSGFYNEQFF.

The chain combines TRBV6-2 or TRBV6-3 with TRBJ2-5; D is ambiguous. Germline V lookup: CDR1 MNHEY, CDR2 SVGEGT. The CDR3 is 12 amino acids. Trimming removed 4 bases from V and 1 base from J, with 4 bases in between. CDR3 DNA: TGTGCCAGCAGTTCGAGCCAAGAGACCCAGTACTTC. Protein sequence: CASSSSQETQYF.

The chain is built from TRBV6-5 and TRBJ2-7; 11 bases match TRBD2. With 5 bases clipped from V and 7 bases from J, the junction kept 10 bases outside the gene matches. The CDR3 has 15 amino acids. Germline V lookup: CDR1 MNHEY, CDR2 SVGAGI. CDR3 residues: CASSIAGGALGEQYV. The CDR3 DNA is TGTGCCAGCAGTATAGCGGGAGGGGCCCTGGGAGAGCAGTACGTC.

The rearrangement links TRBV6-2 or TRBV6-3 to TRBJ2-7; 11 bases fit TRBD2. CDR1 is MNHEY, CDR2 SVGEGT, per germline. This CDR3 is 14 amino acids long. The ends lost 0 bases at V and 6 bases at J; junction bases unmatched: 1. The CDR3 loop is CASSYSSGGAEQYF. The CDR3, as DNA: TGTGCCAGCAGTTACTCTAGCGGGGGGGCCGAGCAGTACTTC.

As DNA, the CDR3 is TGTGCCAGCAGCGGGACTAGCGCTTCTACCTACGAGCAGTACGTC. It encodes CASSGTSASTYEQYV. The chain carries TRBV21-1 and TRBJ2-7; whether TRBD2, the table's D call, matches the DNA was not checked. TRBV21-1 is a pseudogene segment. This CDR3 has 15 amino acids.